Detailed here is one T cell receptor (beta chain). The sample originates from a study of cytomegalovirus exposure and HLA in healthy donors. CDR3 size: 17 residues. Germline CDR1 is SGDLS and CDR2 is YYNGEE. The trim removed 4 bases at V and 2 bases at J, leaving 12 bases unmatched. Vbeta (60) and Jbeta (13) primers were used in the PCR. Sequencing was performed with immunoSEQ multiplex PCR; in TCRdb, only in-frame clones are kept and a portion is missing. The data show some 200,000 clones, 81% seen once. Input material: PBMCs. This TCR was sampled from a man aged 50-59 years in good health and CMV-seronegative. The chain employs TRBV9 and TRBJ2-1, with TRBD2 identical over 7 bases. CDR3 amino acids: CASSSPLWGGTYNEQFF. The CDR3 DNA is TGTGCCAGCAGCTCGCCTCTTTGGGGGGGGACCTACAATGAGCAGTTCTTC.